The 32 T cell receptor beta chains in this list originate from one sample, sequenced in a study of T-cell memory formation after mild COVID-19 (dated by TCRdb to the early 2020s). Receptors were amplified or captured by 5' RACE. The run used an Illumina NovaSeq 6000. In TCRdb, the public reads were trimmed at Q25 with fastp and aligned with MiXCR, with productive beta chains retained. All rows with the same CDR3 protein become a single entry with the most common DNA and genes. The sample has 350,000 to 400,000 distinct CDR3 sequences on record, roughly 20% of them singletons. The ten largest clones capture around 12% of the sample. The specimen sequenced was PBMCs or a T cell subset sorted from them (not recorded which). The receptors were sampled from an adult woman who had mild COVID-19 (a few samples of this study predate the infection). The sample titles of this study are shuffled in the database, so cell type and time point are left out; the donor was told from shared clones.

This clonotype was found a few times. The CDR3 sequence is CASSQASYVRGPGEQFF. The CDR3 DNA sequence: TGCGCCAGCAGCCAAGCTTCTTATGTAAGGGGGCCGGGTGAGCAGTTCTTC. The chain uses TRBV4-3 and TRBJ2-1, with 7 bases aligning to TRBD1. The V and J ends lost 1 base and 9 bases, in that order; junction bases with no gene match: 15. Germline CDR1 is LGHNA and CDR2 is YSLEER. CDR3 length equals 17 residues.

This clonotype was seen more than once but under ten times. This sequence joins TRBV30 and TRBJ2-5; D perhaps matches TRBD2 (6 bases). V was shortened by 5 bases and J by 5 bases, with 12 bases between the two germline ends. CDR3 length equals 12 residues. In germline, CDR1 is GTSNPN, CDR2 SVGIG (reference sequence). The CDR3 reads CAWEEGTETQYF. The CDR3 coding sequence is TGTGCCTGGGAGGAGGGTACCGAGACCCAGTACTTC.

The CDR3 DNA follows: TGCAGCGTTGTACCGGGTCTCCTTCGAGAGACCCAGTACTTC. Translating gives CSVVPGLLRETQYF. The rearrangement links TRBV29-1 to TRBJ2-5, with no clear D. The CDR3 contains 14 residues. With 4 bases removed from V and 4 bases from J, the gap between germline ends came to 16 bases. Germline V lookup: CDR1 SQVTM, CDR2 ANQGSEA.

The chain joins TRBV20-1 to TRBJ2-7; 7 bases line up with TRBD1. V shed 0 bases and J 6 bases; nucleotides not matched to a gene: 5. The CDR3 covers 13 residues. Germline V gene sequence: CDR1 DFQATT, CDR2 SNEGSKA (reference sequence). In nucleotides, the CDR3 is TGCAGTGCTAGAGACTGGACAGGTTCCGAGCAGTACTTC. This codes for CSARDWTGSEQYF.

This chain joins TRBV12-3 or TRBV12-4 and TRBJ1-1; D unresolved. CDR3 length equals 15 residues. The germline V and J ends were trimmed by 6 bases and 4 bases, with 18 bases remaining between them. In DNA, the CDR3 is TGTGCCAGCAGCCCCTTTCGACGGGGAAGCACTGAAGCTTTCTTT. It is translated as CASSPFRRGSTEAFF.

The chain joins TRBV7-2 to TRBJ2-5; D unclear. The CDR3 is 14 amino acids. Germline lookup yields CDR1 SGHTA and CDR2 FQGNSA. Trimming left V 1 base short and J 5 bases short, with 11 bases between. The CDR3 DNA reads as TGTGCCAGCAGCTTAGGGCAGCTCCGGGAGACCCAGTACTTC. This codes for CASSLGQLRETQYF.

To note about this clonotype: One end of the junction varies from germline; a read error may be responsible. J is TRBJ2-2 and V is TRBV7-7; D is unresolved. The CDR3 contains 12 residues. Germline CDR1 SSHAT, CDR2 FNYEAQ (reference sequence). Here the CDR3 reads CASSPNGGELFF. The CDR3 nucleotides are TGTGCTAGCAGCCCTAATGGCGGGGAGCTGTTTTTT.

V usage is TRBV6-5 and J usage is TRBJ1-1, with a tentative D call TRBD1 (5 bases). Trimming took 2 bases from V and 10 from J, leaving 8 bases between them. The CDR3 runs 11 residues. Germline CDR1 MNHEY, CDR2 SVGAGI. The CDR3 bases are TGTGCCAGCAGTTACCGCGGGGGAGCTTTCTTT. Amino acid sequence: CASSYRGGAFF.

CDR3 sequence: CASSQEGAGVRVTQYF. The CDR3 region has the DNA TGTGCCAGCAGCCAGGAGGGGGCGGGAGTTCGAGTTACGCAGTATTTT. The V call is TRBV3-1, the J call TRBJ2-3; D possibly uses TRBD1 or TRBD2 (7 bases each). This CDR3 has 16 residues. Germline CDR1 and CDR2: LGHDT and YNNKEL (reference sequence). V was pared by 3 bases and J by 8 bases, with 21 bases between.

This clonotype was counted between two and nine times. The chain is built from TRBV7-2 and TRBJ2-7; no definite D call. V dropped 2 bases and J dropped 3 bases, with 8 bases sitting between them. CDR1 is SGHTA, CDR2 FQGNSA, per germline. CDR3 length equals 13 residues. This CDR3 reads CASSLPGIYEQYF. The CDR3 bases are TGTGCCAGCAGCTTACCTGGTATCTACGAGCAGTACTTC.

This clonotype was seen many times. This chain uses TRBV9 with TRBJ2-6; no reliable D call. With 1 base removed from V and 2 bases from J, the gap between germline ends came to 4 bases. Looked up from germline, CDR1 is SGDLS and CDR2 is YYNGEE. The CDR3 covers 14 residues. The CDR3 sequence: CASSVNTGANVLTF. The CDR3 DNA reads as TGTGCCAGCAGCGTAAACACTGGGGCCAACGTCCTGACTTTC.

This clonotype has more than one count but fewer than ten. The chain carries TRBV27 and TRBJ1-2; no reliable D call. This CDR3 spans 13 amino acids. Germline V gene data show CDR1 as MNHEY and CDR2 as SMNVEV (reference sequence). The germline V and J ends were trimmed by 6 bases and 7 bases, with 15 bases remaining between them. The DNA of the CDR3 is TGTGCCAGCAGACCCGAGCCCCTTGGTGGCTACACCTTC. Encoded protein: CASRPEPLGGYTF.

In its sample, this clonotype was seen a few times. This CDR3 reads CASRGYGHTGELFF. The CDR3 coding sequence is TGTGCCAGCAGGGGATATGGCCACACCGGGGAGCTGTTTTTT. This chain joins TRBV12-3 or TRBV12-4 and TRBJ2-2, with D unclear. This CDR3 has 14 amino acids. V was pared by 6 bases and J by 3 bases, with 11 bases between.

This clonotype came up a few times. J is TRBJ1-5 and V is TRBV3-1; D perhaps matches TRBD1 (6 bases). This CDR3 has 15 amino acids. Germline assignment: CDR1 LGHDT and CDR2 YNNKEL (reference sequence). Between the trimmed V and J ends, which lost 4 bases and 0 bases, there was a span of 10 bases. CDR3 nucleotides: TGTGCCAGCAGCCCTACAGGGAGTAGCAATCAGCCCCAGCATTTT. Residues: CASSPTGSSNQPQHF.

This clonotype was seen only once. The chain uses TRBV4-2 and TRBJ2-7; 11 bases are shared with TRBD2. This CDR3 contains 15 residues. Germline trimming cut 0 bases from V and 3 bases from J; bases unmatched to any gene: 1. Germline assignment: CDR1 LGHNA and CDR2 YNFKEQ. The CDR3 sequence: CASSQEGLAVYEQYF. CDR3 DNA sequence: TGTGCCAGCAGCCAAGAGGGACTAGCGGTCTACGAGCAGTACTTC.

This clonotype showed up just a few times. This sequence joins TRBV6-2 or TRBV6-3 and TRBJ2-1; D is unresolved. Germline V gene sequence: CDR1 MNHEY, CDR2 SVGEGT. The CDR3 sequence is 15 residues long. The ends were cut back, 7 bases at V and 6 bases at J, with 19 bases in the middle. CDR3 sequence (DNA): TGTGCCAGCATAGAGGACCTGACCGGCGCCAATGAGCAGTTCTTC. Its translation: CASIEDLTGANEQFF.

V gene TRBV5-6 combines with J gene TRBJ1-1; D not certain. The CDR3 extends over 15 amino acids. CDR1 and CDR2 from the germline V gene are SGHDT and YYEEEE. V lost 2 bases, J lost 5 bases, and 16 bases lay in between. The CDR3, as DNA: TGTGCCAGCAGCTTCGATATGGGGTGGTTGACTGAAGCTTTCTTT. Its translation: CASSFDMGWLTEAFF. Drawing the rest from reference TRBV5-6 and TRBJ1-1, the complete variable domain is DAGVTQSPTHLIKTRGQQVTLRCSPKSGHDTVSWYQQALGQGPQFIFQYYEEEERQRGNFPDRFSGHQFPNYSSELNVNALLLGDSALYLCASSFDMGWLTEAFFGQGTRLTVV.

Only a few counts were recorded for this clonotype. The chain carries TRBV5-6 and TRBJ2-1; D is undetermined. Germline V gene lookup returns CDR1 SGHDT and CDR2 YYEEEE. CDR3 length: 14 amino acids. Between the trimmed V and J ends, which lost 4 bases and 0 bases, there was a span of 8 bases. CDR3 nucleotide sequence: TGTGCCAGCAGCCATCCCCTCTCCTACAATGAGCAGTTCTTC. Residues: CASSHPLSYNEQFF.

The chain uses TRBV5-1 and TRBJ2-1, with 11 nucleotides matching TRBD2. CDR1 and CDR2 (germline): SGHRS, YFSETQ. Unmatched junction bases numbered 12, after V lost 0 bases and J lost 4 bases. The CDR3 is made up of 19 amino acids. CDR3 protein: CASSLAPLAGGVGYNEQFF. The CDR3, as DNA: TGCGCCAGCAGCTTGGCCCCCCTAGCGGGAGGAGTGGGGTACAATGAGCAGTTCTTC.

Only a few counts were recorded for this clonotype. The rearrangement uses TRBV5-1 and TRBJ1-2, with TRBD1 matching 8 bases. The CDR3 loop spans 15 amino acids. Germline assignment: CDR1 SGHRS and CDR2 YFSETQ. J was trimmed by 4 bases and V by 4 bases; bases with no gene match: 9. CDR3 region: CASSPGQGPPYGYTF. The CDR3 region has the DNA TGCGCCAGCAGCCCAGGACAGGGCCCCCCCTATGGCTACACCTTC.

The CDR3 sequence: CASSPGHGTDTQYF. CDR3 bases: TGTGCCAGCTCTCCGGGACACGGCACAGATACGCAGTATTTT. The genes are TRBV18 and TRBJ2-3; D may be TRBD1 (6 bases). Trimming left V 6 bases short and J 1 base short, with 11 bases between. Germline CDR1 and CDR2: KGHSH and LQKENI. The CDR3 length is 14 residues.

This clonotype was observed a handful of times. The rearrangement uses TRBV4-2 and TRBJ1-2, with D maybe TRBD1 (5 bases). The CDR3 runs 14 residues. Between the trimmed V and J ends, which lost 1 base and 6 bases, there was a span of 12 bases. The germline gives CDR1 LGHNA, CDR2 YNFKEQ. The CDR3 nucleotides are TGTGCCAGCAGCCAAGTGGGCGGGGCGGATGGCTACACCTTC. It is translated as CASSQVGGADGYTF.

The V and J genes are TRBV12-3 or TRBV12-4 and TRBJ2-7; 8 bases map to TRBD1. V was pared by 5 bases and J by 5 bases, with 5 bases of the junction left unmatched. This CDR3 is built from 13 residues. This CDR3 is CASSGQGGNEQYF. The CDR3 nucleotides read TGTGCCAGCAGTGGACAGGGAGGAAACGAGCAGTACTTC.

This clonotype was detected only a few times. The CDR3 loop is CASTPGEIYGYTF. The CDR3 DNA reads as TGTGCCAGCACCCCTGGGGAAATCTATGGCTACACCTTC. The chain links TRBV9 to TRBJ1-2, with D hard to call. Per the germline V gene, CDR1 is SGDLS and CDR2 is YYNGEE. This CDR3 spans 13 amino acids. Between the trimmed V and J ends, which lost 6 bases and 4 bases, there was a span of 13 bases.

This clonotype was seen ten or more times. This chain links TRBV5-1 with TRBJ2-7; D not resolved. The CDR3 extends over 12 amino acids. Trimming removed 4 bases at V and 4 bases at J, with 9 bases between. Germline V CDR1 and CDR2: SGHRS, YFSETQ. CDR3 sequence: CASSDKSYEQYF. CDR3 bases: TGCGCCAGCAGCGATAAATCGTACGAGCAGTACTTC.

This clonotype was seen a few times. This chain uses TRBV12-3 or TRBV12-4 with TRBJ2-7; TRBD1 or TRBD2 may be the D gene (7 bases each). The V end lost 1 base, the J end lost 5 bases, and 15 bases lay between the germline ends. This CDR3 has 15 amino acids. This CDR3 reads CASSLGYRGGDEQYF. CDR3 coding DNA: TGTGCCAGCAGTTTAGGTTACAGGGGAGGGGACGAGCAGTACTTC.

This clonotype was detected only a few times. DNA of the CDR3: TGTGCCAGCAGTTTAGCTGCGACTAGCTACCCGTCCGAGCAGTACTTC. Protein: CASSLAATSYPSEQYF. This chain joins TRBV12-3 or TRBV12-4 and TRBJ2-7; 7 bases map to TRBD2. V trimming: 0 bases; J trimming: 6 bases; junction bases outside the gene matches: 11. CDR3 length equals 16 residues.

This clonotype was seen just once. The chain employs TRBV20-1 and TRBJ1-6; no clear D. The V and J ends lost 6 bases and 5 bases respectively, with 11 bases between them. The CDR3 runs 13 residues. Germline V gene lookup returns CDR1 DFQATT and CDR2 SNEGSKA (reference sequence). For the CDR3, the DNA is TGCAGTGCCAAGGGAGTTAATAATTCACCCCTCCACTTT. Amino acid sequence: CSAKGVNNSPLHF.

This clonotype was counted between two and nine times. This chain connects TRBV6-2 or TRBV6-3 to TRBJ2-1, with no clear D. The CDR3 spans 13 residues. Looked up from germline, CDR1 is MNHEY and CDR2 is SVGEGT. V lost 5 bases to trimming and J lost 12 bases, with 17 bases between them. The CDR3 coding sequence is TGTGCCAGCAGTAACGACGTCGGATACGGGCAGTTCTTC. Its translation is CASSNDVGYGQFF.

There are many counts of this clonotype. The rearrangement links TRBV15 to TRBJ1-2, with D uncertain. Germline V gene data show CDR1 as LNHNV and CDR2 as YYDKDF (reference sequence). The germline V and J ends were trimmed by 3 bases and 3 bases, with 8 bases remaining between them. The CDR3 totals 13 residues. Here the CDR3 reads CATSRSSYYGYTF. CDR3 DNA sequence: TGTGCCACCAGCAGGAGCAGCTACTATGGCTACACCTTC.

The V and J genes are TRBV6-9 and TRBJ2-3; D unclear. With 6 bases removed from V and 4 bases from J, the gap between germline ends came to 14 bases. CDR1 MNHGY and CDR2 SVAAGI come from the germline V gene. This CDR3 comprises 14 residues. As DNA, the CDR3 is TGTGCCAGCAGAAGAACAGCCCCCCCAGATACGCAGTATTTT. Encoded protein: CASRRTAPPDTQYF.

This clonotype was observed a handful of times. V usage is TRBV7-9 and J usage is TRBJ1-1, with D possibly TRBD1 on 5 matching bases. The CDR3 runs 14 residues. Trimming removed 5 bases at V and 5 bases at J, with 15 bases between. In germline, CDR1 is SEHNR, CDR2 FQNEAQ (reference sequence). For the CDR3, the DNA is TGTGCCAGCAGCCGAGAGGGGTTCAGGACTGAAGCTTTCTTT. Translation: CASSREGFRTEAFF.